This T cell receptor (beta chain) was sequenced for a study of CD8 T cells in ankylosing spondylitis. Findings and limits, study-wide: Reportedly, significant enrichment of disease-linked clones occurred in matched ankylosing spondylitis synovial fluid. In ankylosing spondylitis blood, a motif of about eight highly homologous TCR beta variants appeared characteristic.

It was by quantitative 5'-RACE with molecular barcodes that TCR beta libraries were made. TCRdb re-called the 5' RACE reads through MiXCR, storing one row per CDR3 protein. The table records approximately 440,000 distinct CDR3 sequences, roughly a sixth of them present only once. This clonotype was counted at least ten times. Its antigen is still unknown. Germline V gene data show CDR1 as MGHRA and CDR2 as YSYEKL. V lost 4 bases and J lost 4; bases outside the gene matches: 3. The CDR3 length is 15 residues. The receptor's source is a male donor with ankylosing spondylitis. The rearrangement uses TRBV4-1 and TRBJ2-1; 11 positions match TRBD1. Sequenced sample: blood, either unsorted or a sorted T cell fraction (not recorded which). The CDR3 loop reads CASSPGTGGYNEQFF. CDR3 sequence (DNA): TGCGCCAGCAGCCCGGGGACAGGGGGGTACAATGAGCAGTTCTTC.